The 4 T cell receptor beta chains reported below all come from one sample, sequenced in a study of cytomegalovirus exposure and HLA in healthy donors. The study ran its PCR with 60 Vbeta and 13 Jbeta primers. Method: immunoSEQ multiplex PCR; TCRdb's copy keeps in-frame clones and lacks some. The table lists more than 75,000 clones, roughly 81% of them singletons. Source material: PBMCs. These receptors were obtained from a woman younger than 30 in good health and CMV-seropositive.

The gene calls are TRBV10-1 and TRBJ1-1, with TRBD1 as a possible D gene (5 bases). Germline V CDR1 and CDR2: WNHNN, SYGVQD (reference sequence). The CDR3 contains 14 residues. Trimming took 2 bases from V and 5 from J, leaving 12 bases between them. CDR3 sequence: CASSETGLPTEAFF. Here the CDR3 DNA reads TGCGCCAGCAGTGAGACGGGACTCCCGACTGAAGCTTTCTTT.

This rearrangement joins TRBV27 to TRBJ2-5; possibly TRBD1 for D (6 bases). V was clipped by 5 bases and J by 5 bases, with 15 bases between them. Germline V CDR1 and CDR2: MNHEY, SMNVEV (reference sequence). The CDR3 is 14 amino acids. CDR3 DNA sequence: TGTGCCAGCAGTCGCTACAGGGTGGGGGAGACCCAGTACTTC. Protein product: CASSRYRVGETQYF.

This clone was seen once. This sequence joins TRBV6-5 and TRBJ1-4; TRBD1 agrees at 10 bases. CDR3 length: 15 residues. Losses at the gene ends were 0 bases for V and 7 bases for J; bases not matched to a gene: 2. Germline loops: CDR1 MNHEY, CDR2 SVGAGI. In DNA, the CDR3 is TGTGCCAGCAGTTACTCGGGACAGGGGAGTGAAAAACTGTTTTTT. Encoded protein: CASSYSGQGSEKLFF.

The chain combines TRBV4-1 with TRBJ2-2; no firm D call. In germline, CDR1 is MGHRA, CDR2 YSYEKL. V shed 2 bases and J shed 7 bases, with 8 bases lying between them. This CDR3 comprises 13 residues. CDR3 sequence (DNA): TGCGCCAGCAGCCAAAAGTCAGGCGGGGAGCTGTTTTTT. It is translated as CASSQKSGGELFF.